This T cell receptor beta chain was retrieved from a study of radiotherapy plus CTLA-4 blockade in lung cancer. The CDR3 loop spans 13 amino acids. V was pared by 5 bases and J by 1 base, with 8 bases between. Germline CDR1 is LNHDA and CDR2 is SQIVND (reference sequence). TCRdb's copy holds only in-frame clones and misses some; the assay was immunoSEQ multiplex PCR. The table records under 65,000 clones, 70% to 85% of them present only once. The rearrangement links TRBV19 to TRBJ1-1; D not certain. Sample: peripheral blood, taken from a patient treated with radiotherapy plus ipilimumab. The clonotype comes from a human donor with non-small cell lung cancer whose response to radiotherapy plus ipilimumab could not be evaluated. This CDR3 is CASSRNRNTEAFF. CDR3 DNA: TGTGCCAGTAGTCGAAACAGGAACACTGAAGCTTTCTTT.